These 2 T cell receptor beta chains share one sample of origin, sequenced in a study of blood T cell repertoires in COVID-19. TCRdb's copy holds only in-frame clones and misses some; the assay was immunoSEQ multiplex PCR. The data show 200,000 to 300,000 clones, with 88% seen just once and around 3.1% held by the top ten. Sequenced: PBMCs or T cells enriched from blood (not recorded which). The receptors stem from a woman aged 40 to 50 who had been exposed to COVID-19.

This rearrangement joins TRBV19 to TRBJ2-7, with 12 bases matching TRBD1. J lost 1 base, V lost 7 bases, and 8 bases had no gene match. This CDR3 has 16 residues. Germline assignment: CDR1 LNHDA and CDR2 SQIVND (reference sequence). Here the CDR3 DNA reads TGTGCCAGTACTGAATCGGGACAGGGGGCATCCTACGAGCAGTACTTC. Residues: CASTESGQGASYEQYF.

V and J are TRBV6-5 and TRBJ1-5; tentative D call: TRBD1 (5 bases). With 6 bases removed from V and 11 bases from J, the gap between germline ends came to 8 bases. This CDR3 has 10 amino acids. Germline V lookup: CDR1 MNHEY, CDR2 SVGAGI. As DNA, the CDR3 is TGTGCCAGCAGCCTGGACACCCAGCATTTT. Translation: CASSLDTQHF.